Here is one T cell receptor (beta chain) with its context. Antigen specificity is unknown. J gave up 6 bases and V 1 base, and 6 bases lay outside the gene matches. The length of the CDR3 is 16 residues. The germline CDR1 and CDR2 sequences are SGDLS and YYNGEE. Clones were sequenced by immunoSEQ multiplex PCR, and TCRdb holds only the in-frame ones, with some missing. The data contain tens of thousands of clones, over 95% of them singletons. These data originate in a study of siplizumab effects on memory and regulatory T cells. Findings and limits, study-wide: Alloreactive sequences from unstimulated CD4+ memory cells fell significantly with siplizumab. Phenotypic classification as naive or memory proved unattainable for roughly 75-96% of proliferating CD4+ or CD8+ clones. Reactions containing siplizumab showed mappable alloreactive CD4+ clones averaging roughly 70% Treg-derived, versus about 27% in controls. Proliferating siplizumab-culture Treg suppressive function went unconfirmed.

The chain is built from TRBV9 and TRBJ2-3, with 12 bases identical to TRBD2. Sequencing input: naive CD8+ T cells sorted from blood. The receptor was derived from a human donor in good health. As DNA, the CDR3 is TGTGCCAGCAGCGTATCTACTAGCGGGAGGAGGGATACGCAGTATTTT. Protein sequence: CASSVSTSGRRDTQYF.